The entry that follows covers one T cell receptor beta chain sequence. This sample was included in a study of blood T cell repertoires in COVID-19. Overall study: PBMCs, B-cell-depleted T cells, or T cells were the source of the cDNA or gDNA that made up the material.

Original methodology: Amplification with reference gene primers provided the estimates of nucleated cell counts. Sequenced by immunoSEQ multiplex PCR; TCRdb stores in-frame clones only, minus some. Clonal size and the V and J genes are those of that table, whereas D and trimming came from the DNA. The sample holds about 110,000 clones, 65% to 80% seen once. This CDR3 has 14 amino acids. Looked up from germline, CDR1 is MNHEY and CDR2 is SVGAGI. V was pared by 7 bases and J by 0 bases, with 7 bases between. This sequence originates from a woman in her forties with acute or convalescent COVID-19. The V and J genes are TRBV6-5 and TRBJ1-6; D not resolved. What was sequenced was peripheral blood. Written as DNA, the CDR3 is TGTGCCAGCAAGGAGAGCTCCTATAATTCACCCCTCCACTTT. Translating it yields CASKESSYNSPLHF.